Listed below are T cell receptor beta chains from one sample, sequenced in a study of post-analysis software for immune sequencing data. In TCRdb, the PCR reads were re-called with MiXCR into one record per CDR3 protein. The sample has about 760,000 distinct CDR3 sequences; roughly 30% are singletons. Sequenced: blood. The receptors here all came from a girl aged 5-17 years with multiple sclerosis. Both conserved end residues are part of each CDR3. Each record gives: V gene, D gene, clone size, J gene, CDR3 protein, CDR3 DNA. D genes are given only for firm matches. Clone size is stated in some rows and not others, as once, few, many or a class when expanded.

>TRBV14|-|once|TRBJ1-1
CASSQWGVLTFF
TGTGCCAGCAGCCAATGGGGGGTATTAACTTTCTTT
>TRBV6-2/TRBV6-3|-|once|TRBJ1-2
CASSYSGPNYGYTF
TGTGCCAGCAGTTACTCGGGCCCAAACTATGGCTACACCTTC
>TRBV6-1|-|-|TRBJ2-6
CASSEQGSGANVLTF
TGTGCCAGCAGTGAACAGGGGTCTGGGGCCAACGTCCTGACTTTC
>TRBV5-1|TRBD2|-|TRBJ2-5
CASSSGTSGDPPETQYF
TGCGCCAGCAGCTCCGGGACTAGCGGAGACCCCCCGGAGACCCAGTACTTC
>TRBV28|TRBD2|-|TRBJ2-7
CASIEGGLAGGEQYF
TGTGCCAGCATCGAGGGTGGACTAGCGGGGGGCGAGCAGTACTTC
>TRBV6-5|-|-|TRBJ1-1
CASSYSGAGPITEAFF
TGTGCCAGCAGTTACTCTGGGGCAGGGCCGATCACTGAAGCTTTCTTT
>TRBV3-1|TRBD1|-|TRBJ1-2
CASSQDLGQPYGYTF
TGTGCCAGCAGCCAAGATTTGGGACAGCCGTATGGCTACACCTTC
>TRBV9|-|-|TRBJ1-1
CASSVGGSRDTEAFF
TGTGCCAGCAGCGTAGGGGGGTCAAGGGACACTGAAGCTTTCTTT
>TRBV27|TRBD1|-|TRBJ2-7
CASSFIKAQGPHEQYF
TGTGCCAGCAGTTTTATAAAGGCACAGGGGCCCCACGAGCAGTACTTC
>TRBV15|TRBD1|few|TRBJ2-5
CATSRGAGTGETQYF
TGTGCCACCAGCAGAGGAGCCGGGACAGGGGAGACCCAGTACTTC
>TRBV18|-|once|TRBJ2-3
CASSPTFKWELLTDTQYF
TGTGCCAGCTCACCAACATTCAAATGGGAACTCCTCACAGATACGCAGTATTTT
>TRBV5-1|TRBD1|few|TRBJ1-2
CASSLALGTDYGYTF
TGCGCCAGCAGCTTGGCCCTTGGGACAGACTATGGCTACACCTTC
>TRBV20-1|-|-|TRBJ2-7
CSAKDPGGQYF
TGCAGTGCTAAAGACCCTGGGGGACAGTACTTC
>TRBV7-2|-|-|TRBJ2-1
CANSLGGGSGLKQFF
TGTGCCAACAGCTTAGGGGGGGGGTCAGGATTGAAGCAGTTCTTC
>TRBV29-1|-|-|TRBJ1-1
CSVAHLTANTEAFF
TGCAGCGTCGCACACCTGACAGCGAACACTGAAGCTTTCTTT
>TRBV9|-|-|TRBJ2-5
CASSVSLSRAQETQYF
TGTGCCAGCAGCGTTAGTCTAAGCCGAGCCCAAGAGACCCAGTACTTC
>TRBV3-1|TRBD1|once|TRBJ2-7
CASSDPRGPYNEQYF
TGTGCCAGCAGCGACCCCAGGGGGCCCTACAATGAGCAGTACTTC
>TRBV27|-|-|TRBJ1-5
CASSPHLGGQGQPQHF
TGTGCCAGCAGTCCCCACTTAGGGGGGCAGGGGCAGCCCCAGCATTTT
>TRBV5-1|-|few|TRBJ2-5
CASRSWTQGTKETQYF
TGCGCCAGCAGATCGTGGACACAGGGAACGAAAGAGACCCAGTACTTC
>TRBV29-1|-|-|TRBJ1-2
CSVSRRGYGYTF
TGCAGCGTTTCCCGGCGGGGCTATGGCTACACCTTC
>TRBV5-4|-|-|TRBJ1-1
CASSLLREQNTEAFF
TGTGCCAGCAGCTTGCTCAGGGAACAGAACACTGAAGCTTTCTTT
>TRBV6-6|TRBD1|few|TRBJ2-7
CASSYSTDRGAYEQYF
TGTGCCAGCAGTTACTCAACGGACAGGGGCGCCTACGAGCAGTACTTC
>TRBV20-1|TRBD2|few|TRBJ2-3
CSAEFEERGYTDTQYF
TGCAGTGCTGAGTTTGAGGAGCGGGGGTACACAGATACGCAGTATTTT
>TRBV20-1|-|-|TRBJ2-1
CSAMMARLGVEQFF
TGCAGTGCCATGATGGCCCGCCTCGGAGTCGAGCAGTTCTTC
>TRBV7-2|-|-|TRBJ2-2
CASSLRVGSLGAGELFF
TGTGCCAGCAGCTTACGCGTGGGGAGTTTGGGTGCCGGGGAGCTGTTTTTT
>TRBV20-1|TRBD2|-|TRBJ2-1
CSARGTSAHNEQFF
TGCAGTGCTAGAGGGACTAGCGCCCACAATGAGCAGTTCTTC
>TRBV7-2|-|-|TRBJ1-1
CASSQDGAGEAFF
TGTGCCAGCAGCCAAGACGGGGCCGGTGAAGCTTTCTTT
>TRBV20-1|-|few|TRBJ1-4
CSARDGRGGEKLFF
TGCAGTGCTAGAGATGGGCGGGGTGGAGAAAAACTGTTTTTT
>TRBV27|TRBD2|-|TRBJ2-6
CASSLLPLAGVSSGANVLTF
TGTGCCAGCAGTTTATTGCCCCTAGCGGGAGTTTCCTCTGGGGCCAACGTCCTGACTTTC
>TRBV10-3|-|few|TRBJ2-7
CAIRGGGSYEQYF
TGTGCCATCAGGGGAGGGGGCAGCTACGAGCAGTACTTC
>TRBV20-1|-|-|TRBJ2-7
CSARQGGYEQYF
TGCAGTGCTAGACAGGGCGGCTACGAGCAGTACTTC
>TRBV3-1|-|-|TRBJ2-7
CASRGQGGGEQYF
TGTGCCAGTAGGGGGCAGGGAGGCGGCGAGCAGTACTTC
>TRBV15|TRBD1|-|TRBJ2-7
CATSRDTRVPGQGASYEQYF
TGTGCCACCAGCAGAGACACGCGAGTCCCGGGACAGGGGGCCTCCTACGAGCAGTACTTC
>TRBV4-3|TRBD1|-|TRBJ1-2
CASSQEGTGRYGYTF
TGCGCCAGCAGCCAAGAAGGGACAGGGCGCTATGGCTACACCTTC
>TRBV20-1|-|-|TRBJ1-4
CSARELGRGQEKLFF
TGCAGTGCTAGAGAGCTGGGCAGGGGTCAGGAAAAACTGTTTTTT
>TRBV7-2|TRBD2|-|TRBJ2-3
CASSLTGSGRFVDTQYF
TGTGCCAGCAGCTTAACGGGAAGCGGGAGGTTTGTAGATACGCAGTATTTT
>TRBV20-1|-|-|TRBJ2-1
CSARTRSGYNEQFF
TGCAGTGCTAGAACAAGGTCAGGGTACAATGAGCAGTTCTTC
>TRBV5-1|-|-|TRBJ2-2
CASSVTGFTGELFF
TGCGCCAGCAGCGTGACAGGATTCACCGGGGAGCTGTTTTTT
>TRBV27|TRBD1|-|TRBJ1-2
CASSLSAGGCYGYTF
TGTGCCAGCAGTTTATCGGCAGGGGGATGCTATGGCTACACCTTC
>TRBV5-1|-|few|TRBJ2-6
CASSARTSGANVLTF
TGCGCCAGCAGCGCCAGGACCTCTGGGGCCAACGTCCTGACTTTC
>TRBV5-1|-|-|TRBJ1-1
CASSPSLNTEAFF
TGCGCCAGCAGTCCCTCTCTGAACACTGAAGCTTTCTTT
>TRBV9|-|-|TRBJ2-1
CASSAPIVGGGNEQFF
TGTGCCAGCAGCGCCCCCATAGTAGGAGGGGGCAATGAGCAGTTCTTC
>TRBV20-1|-|-|TRBJ2-5
CSAGEGKETQYF
TGCAGTGCTGGCGAGGGGAAAGAGACCCAGTACTTC
>TRBV5-1|-|-|TRBJ1-5
CASSLGSFNQPQHF
TGCGCCAGCAGCTTGGGCAGCTTCAATCAGCCCCAGCATTTT
>TRBV20-1|TRBD2|-|TRBJ2-1
CSADSAGVSYNEQFF
TGCAGTGCGGATTCGGCGGGGGTTTCCTACAATGAGCAGTTCTTC